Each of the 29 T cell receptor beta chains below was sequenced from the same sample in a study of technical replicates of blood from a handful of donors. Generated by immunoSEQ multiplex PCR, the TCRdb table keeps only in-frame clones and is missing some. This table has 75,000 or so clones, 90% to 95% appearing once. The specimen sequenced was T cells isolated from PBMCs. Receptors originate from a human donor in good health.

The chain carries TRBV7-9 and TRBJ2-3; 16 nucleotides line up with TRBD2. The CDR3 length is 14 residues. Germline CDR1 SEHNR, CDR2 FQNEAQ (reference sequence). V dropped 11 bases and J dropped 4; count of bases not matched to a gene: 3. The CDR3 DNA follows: TGTGCCGGGACTAGCGGGAGGGTCCCAGATACGCAGTATTTT. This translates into CAGTSGRVPDTQYF.

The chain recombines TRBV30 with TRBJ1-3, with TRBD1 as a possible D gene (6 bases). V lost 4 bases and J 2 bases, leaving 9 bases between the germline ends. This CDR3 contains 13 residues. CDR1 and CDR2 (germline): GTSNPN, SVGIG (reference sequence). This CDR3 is CAWTGVAGNTIYF. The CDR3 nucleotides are TGTGCCTGGACAGGGGTAGCTGGAAACACCATATATTTT.

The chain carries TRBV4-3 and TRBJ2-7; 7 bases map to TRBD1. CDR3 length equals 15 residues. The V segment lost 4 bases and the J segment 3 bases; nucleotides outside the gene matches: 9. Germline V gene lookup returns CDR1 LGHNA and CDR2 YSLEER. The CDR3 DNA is TGCGCCAGCAGCCCACTAAGGGACAGAGACTACGAGCAGTACTTC. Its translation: CASSPLRDRDYEQYF.

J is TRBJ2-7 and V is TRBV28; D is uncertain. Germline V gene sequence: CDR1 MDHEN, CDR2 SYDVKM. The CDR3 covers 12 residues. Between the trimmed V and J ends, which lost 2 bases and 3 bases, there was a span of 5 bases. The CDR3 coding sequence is TGTGCCAGCAGTTTAGGCAGCTACGAGCAGTACTTC. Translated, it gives CASSLGSYEQYF.

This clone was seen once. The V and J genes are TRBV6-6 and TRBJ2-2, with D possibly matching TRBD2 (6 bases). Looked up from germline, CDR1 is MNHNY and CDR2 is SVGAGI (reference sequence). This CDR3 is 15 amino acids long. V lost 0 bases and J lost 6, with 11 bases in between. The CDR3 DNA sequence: TGTGCCAGCAGTTACTCGACTGGCGGGGCCGGGGAGCTGTTTTTT. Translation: CASSYSTGGAGELFF.

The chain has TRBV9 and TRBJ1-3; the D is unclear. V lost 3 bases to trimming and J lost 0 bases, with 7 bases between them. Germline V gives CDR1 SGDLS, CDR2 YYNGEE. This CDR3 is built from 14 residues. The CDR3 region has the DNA TGTGCCAGCAGCGGGACTGTCTCTGGAAACACCATATATTTT. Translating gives CASSGTVSGNTIYF.

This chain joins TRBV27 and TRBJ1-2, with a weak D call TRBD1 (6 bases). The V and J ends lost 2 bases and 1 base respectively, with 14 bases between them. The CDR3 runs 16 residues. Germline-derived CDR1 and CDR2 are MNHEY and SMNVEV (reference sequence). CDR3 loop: CASSLGGAENNYGYTF. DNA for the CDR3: TGTGCCAGCAGTTTAGGGGGGGCTGAGAATAACTATGGCTACACCTTC.

The CDR3 here is CASSISGGRETQYF. The CDR3, as DNA: TGTGCCAGTAGTATATCAGGCGGGAGGGAGACCCAGTACTTC. The chain employs TRBV19 and TRBJ2-5; TRBD2 matches at 8 bases. Trimming removed 2 bases from V and 5 bases from J; junction bases left unmatched: 4. This CDR3 contains 14 residues. Germline V gene data show CDR1 as LNHDA and CDR2 as SQIVND (reference sequence).

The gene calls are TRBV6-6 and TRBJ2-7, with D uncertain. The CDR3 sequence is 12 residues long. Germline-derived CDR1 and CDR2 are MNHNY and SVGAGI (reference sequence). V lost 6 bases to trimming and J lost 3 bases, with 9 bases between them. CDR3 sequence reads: CASRADDYEQYF. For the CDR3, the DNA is TGTGCCAGCAGAGCCGATGACTACGAGCAGTACTTC.

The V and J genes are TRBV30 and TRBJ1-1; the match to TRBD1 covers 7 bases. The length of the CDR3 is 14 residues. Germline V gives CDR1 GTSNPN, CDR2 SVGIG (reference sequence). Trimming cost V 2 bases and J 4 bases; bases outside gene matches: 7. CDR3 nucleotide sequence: TGTGCCTGGAGTAGAGACAGGGACTCCACTGAAGCTTTCTTT. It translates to CAWSRDRDSTEAFF.

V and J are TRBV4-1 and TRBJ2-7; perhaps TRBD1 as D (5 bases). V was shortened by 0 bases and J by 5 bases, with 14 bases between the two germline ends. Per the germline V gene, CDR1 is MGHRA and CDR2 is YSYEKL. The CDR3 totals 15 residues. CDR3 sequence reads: CASSQEGAYYHEQYF. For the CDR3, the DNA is TGCGCCAGCAGCCAAGAAGGGGCCTACTATCACGAGCAGTACTTC.

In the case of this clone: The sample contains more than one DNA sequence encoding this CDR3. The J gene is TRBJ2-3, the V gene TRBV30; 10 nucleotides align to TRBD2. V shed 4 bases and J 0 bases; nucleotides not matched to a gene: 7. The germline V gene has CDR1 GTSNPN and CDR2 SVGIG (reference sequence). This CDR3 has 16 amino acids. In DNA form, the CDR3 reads TGTGCCTGGAAAGGACTAGCGGTTGCTAGCACAGATACGCAGTATTTT. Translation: CAWKGLAVASTDTQYF.

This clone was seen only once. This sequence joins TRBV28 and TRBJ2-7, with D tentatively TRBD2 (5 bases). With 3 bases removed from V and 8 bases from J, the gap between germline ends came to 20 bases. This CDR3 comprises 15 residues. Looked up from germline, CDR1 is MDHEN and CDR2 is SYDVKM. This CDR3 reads CASSFWARGDVKQYF. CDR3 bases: TGTGCCAGCAGTTTTTGGGCTCGGGGTGATGTCAAGCAGTACTTC.

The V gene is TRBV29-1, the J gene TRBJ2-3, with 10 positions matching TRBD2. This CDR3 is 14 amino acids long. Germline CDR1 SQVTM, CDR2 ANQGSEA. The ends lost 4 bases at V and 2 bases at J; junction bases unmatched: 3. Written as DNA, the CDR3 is TGCAGCGTTGGAAGCGGGAGGGCCACAGATACGCAGTATTTT. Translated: CSVGSGRATDTQYF.

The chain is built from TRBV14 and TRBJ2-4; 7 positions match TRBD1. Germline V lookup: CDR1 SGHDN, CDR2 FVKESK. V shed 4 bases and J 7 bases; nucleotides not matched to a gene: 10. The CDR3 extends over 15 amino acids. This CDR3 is CASSLTGAFSNIQYF. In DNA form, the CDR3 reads TGTGCCAGCAGCCTCACAGGGGCCTTTTCCAACATTCAGTACTTC.

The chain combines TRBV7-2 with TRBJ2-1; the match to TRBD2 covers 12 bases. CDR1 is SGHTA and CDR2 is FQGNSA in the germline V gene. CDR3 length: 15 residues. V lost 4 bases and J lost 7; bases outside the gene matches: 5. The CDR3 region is CASSYTSGRSNEQFF. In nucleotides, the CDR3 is TGTGCCAGCAGCTATACTAGCGGGAGGTCTAATGAGCAGTTCTTC.

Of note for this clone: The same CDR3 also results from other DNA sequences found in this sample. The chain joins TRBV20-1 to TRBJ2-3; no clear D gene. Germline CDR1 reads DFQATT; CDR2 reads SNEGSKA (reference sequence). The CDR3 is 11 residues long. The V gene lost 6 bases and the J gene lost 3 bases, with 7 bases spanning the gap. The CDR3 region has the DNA TGCAGTGCGGCCCAGACAGATACGCAGTATTTT. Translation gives CSAAQTDTQYF.

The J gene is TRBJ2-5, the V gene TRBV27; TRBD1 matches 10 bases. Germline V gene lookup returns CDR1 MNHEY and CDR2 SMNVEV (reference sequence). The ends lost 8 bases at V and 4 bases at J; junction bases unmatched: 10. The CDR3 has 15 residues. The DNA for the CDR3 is TGTGCCAGCTCTTCCGGGACAGGGGACGGAGAGACCCAGTACTTC. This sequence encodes CASSSGTGDGETQYF.

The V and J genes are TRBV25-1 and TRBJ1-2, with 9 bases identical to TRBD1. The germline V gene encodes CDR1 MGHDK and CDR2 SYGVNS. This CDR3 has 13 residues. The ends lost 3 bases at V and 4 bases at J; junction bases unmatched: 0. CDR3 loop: CASSEGQGYGYTF. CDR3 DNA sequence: TGTGCCAGCAGTGAGGGACAGGGCTATGGCTACACCTTC.

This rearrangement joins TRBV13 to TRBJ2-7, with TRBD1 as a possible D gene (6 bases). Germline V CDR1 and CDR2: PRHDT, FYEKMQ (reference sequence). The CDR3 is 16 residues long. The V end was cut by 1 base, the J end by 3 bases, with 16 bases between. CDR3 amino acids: CASSLDREGYLYEQYF. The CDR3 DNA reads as TGTGCCAGCAGCTTAGACAGGGAAGGGTATCTCTACGAGCAGTACTTC. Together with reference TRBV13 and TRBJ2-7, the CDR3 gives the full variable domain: AAGVIQSPRHLIKEKRETATLKCYPIPRHDTVYWYQQGPGQDPQFLISFYEKMQSDKGSIPDRFSAQQFSDYHSELNMSSLELGDSALYFCASSLDREGYLYEQYFGPGTRLTVT.

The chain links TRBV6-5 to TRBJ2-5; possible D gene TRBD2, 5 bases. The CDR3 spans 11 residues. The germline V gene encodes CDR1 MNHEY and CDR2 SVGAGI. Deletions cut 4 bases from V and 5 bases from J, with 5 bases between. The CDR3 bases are TGTGCCAGCAGTTCTAGCGAGACCCAGTACTTC. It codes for CASSSSETQYF.

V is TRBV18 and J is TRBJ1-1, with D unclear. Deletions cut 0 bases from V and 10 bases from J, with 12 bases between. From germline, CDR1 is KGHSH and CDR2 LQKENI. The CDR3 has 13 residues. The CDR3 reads CASSPPVRERAFF. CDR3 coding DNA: TGTGCCAGCTCACCACCGGTAAGGGAGAGAGCTTTCTTT.

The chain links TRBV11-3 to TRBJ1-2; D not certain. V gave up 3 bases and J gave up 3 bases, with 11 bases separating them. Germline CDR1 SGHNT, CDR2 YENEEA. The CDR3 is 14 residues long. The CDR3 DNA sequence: TGTGCCAGCAGCTTCCTATCCGTGGACTATGGCTACACCTTC. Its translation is CASSFLSVDYGYTF.

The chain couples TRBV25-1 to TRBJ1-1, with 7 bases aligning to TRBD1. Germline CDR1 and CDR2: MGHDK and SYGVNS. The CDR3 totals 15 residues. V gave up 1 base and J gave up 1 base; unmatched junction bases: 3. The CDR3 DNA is TGTGCCAGCAGTGAATTTAAGGGGGCGAACACTGAAGCTTTCTTT. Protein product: CASSEFKGANTEAFF.

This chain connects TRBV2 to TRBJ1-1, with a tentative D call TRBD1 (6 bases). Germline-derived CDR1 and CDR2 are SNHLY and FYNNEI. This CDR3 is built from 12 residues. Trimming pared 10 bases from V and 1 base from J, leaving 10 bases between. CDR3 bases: TGTGCCACAAAGACAGGGAACACTGAAGCTTTCTTT. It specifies CATKTGNTEAFF.

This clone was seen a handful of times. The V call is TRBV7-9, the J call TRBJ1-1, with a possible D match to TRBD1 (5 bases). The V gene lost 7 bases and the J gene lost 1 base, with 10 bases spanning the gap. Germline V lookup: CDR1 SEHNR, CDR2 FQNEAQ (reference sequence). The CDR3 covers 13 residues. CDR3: CASTIQGNTEAFF. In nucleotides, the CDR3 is TGTGCCAGCACCATCCAGGGGAACACTGAAGCTTTCTTT.

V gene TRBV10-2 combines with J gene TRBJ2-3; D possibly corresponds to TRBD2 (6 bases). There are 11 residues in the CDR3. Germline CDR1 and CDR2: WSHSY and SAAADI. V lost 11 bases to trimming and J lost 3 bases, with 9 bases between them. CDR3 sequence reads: CASAGTDTQYF. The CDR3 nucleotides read TGCGCCTCTGCGGGGACAGATACGCAGTATTTT.

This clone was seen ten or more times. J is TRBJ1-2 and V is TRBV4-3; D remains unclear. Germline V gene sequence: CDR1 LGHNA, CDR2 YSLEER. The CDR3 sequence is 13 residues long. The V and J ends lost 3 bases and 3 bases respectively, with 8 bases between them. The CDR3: CASSHRLDYGYTF. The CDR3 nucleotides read TGCGCCAGCAGCCATCGACTGGACTATGGCTACACCTTC.

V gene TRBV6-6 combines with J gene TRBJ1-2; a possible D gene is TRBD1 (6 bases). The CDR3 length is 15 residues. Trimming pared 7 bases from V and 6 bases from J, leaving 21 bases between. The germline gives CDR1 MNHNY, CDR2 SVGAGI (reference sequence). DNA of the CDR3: TGTGCCAGCACCGAGGACAGTCTAAATAGGCATGGCTACACCTTC. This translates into CASTEDSLNRHGYTF.